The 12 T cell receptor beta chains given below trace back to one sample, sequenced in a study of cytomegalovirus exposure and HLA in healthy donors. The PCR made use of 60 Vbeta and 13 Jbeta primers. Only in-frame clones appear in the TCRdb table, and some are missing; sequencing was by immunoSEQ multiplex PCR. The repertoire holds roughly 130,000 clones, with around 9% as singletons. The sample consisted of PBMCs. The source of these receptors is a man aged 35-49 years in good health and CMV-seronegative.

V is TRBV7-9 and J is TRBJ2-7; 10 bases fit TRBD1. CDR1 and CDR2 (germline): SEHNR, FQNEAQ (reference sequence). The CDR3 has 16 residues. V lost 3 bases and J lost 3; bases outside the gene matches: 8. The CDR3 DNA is TGTGCCAGCAGCTTTCATTTCGGGACAGGGGTCTACGAGCAGTACTTC. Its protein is CASSFHFGTGVYEQYF.

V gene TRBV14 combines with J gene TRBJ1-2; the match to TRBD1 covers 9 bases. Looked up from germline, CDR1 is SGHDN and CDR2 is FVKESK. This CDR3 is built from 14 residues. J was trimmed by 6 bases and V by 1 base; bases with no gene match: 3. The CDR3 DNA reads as TGTGCCAGCAGCCAAGGGGACAGGGCCGATGGCTACACCTTC. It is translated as CASSQGDRADGYTF. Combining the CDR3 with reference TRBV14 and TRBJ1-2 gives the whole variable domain EAGVTQFPSHSVIEKGQTVTLRCDPISGHDNLYWYRRVMGKEIKFLLHFVKESKQDESGMPNNRFLAERTGGTYSTLKVQPAELEDSGVYFCASSQGDRADGYTFGSGTRLTVV.

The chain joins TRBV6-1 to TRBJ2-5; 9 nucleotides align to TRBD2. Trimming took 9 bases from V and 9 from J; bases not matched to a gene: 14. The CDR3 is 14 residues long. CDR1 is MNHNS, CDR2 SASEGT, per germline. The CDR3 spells CASIKYSGGLPQYF. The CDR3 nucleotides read TGTGCCAGTATAAAATATAGCGGGGGCCTCCCCCAGTACTTC.

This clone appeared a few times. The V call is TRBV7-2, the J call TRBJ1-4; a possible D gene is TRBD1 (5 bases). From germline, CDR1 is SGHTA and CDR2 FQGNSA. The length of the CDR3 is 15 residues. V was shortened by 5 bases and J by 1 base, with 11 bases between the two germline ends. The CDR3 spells CASSPTGRTNEKLFF. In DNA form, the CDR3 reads TGTGCCAGCAGCCCCACAGGAAGAACTAATGAAAAACTGTTTTTT. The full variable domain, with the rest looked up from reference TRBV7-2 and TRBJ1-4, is GAGVSQSPSNKVTEKGKDVELRCDPISGHTALYWYRQSLGQGLEFLIYFQGNSAPDKSGLPSDRFSAERTGGSVSTLTIQRTQQEDSAVYLCASSPTGRTNEKLFFGSGTQLSVL.

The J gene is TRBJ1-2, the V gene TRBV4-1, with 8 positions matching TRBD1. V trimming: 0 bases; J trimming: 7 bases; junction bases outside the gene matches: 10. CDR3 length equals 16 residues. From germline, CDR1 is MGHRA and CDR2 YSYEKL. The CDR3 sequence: CASSQDFETGERGYTF. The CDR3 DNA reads TGCGCCAGCAGCCAAGATTTTGAGACAGGGGAACGTGGCTACACCTTC.

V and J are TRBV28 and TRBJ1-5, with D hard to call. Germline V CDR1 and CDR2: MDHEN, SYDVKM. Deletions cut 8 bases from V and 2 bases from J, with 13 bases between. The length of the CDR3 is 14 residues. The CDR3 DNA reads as TGTGCCAGCCAAAGAGGAGTGGGCAATCAGCCCCAGCATTTT. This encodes CASQRGVGNQPQHF.

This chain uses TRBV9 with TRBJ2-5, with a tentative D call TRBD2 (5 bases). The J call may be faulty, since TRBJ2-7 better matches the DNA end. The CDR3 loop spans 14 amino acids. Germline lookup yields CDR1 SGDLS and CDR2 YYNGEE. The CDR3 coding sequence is TGTGCCAGCAGCGTAGCAGAGGGAGTGCACGAGCAGTACTTC. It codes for CASSVAEGVHEQYF.

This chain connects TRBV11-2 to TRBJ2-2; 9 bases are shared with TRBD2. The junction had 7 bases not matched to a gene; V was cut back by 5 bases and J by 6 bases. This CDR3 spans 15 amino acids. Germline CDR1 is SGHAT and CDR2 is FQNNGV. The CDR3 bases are TGTGCCAGCAGCCCCCCGGGCGGGGGGGCCGGGGAGCTGTTTTTT. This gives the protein CASSPPGGGAGELFF.

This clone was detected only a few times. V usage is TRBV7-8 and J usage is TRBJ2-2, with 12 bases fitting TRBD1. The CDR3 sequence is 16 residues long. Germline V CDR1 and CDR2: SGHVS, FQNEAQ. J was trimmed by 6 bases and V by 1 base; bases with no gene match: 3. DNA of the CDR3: TGTGCCAGCAGCTTAGTGGGACAGGGGGCGTCCGGGGAGCTGTTTTTT. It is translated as CASSLVGQGASGELFF.

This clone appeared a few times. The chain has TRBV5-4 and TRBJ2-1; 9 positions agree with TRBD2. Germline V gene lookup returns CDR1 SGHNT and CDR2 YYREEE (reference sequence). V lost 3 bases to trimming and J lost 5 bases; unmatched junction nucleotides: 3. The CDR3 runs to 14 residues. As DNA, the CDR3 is TGTGCCAGCAGCTCACTAGCGGGCGACAATGAGCAGTTCTTC. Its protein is CASSSLAGDNEQFF.

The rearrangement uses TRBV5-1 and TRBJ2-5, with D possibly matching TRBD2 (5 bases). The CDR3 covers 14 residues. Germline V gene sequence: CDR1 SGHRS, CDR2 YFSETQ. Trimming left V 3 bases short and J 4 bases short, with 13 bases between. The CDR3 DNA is TGCGCCAGCAGCTGGCTAGCCCCGGCAGAGACCCAGTACTTC. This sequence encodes CASSWLAPAETQYF.

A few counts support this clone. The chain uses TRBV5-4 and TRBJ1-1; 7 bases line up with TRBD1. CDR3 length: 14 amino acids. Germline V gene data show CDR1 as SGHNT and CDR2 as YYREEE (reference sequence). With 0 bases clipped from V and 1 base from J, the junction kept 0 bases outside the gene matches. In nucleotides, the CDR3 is TGTGCCAGCAGCTTGGGGACAGGGAACACTGAAGCTTTCTTT. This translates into CASSLGTGNTEAFF.